This T cell receptor (beta chain) came from a study of cytomegalovirus exposure and HLA in healthy donors. Study-wide findings and caveats: For most TCR sequences rarity was the rule, although some public TCRs occurred in many donors. Confirmation was obtained in vitro that a few CMV-associated chains are specific for CMV antigens.

The CDR3 consists of 14 residues. From germline, CDR1 is MNHEY and CDR2 SMNVEV (reference sequence). V shed 3 bases, J shed 2 bases, and the junction held 4 bases outside the gene matches. A remark on this clone: Antigen unknown.

Sequencing was performed with immunoSEQ multiplex PCR; in TCRdb, only in-frame clones are kept and a portion is missing. The table includes tens of thousands of clones, approximately 85% detected once. Sample: PBMCs. The sequence was obtained from a woman aged 25 to 39 in good health and CMV-seronegative. The genes are TRBV27 and TRBJ2-7, with TRBD2 identical over 7 bases. This chain's CDR3 is CASSLVGGPYEQYF. The CDR3 DNA follows: TGTGCCAGCAGTTTGGTGGGAGGGCCCTACGAGCAGTACTTC.